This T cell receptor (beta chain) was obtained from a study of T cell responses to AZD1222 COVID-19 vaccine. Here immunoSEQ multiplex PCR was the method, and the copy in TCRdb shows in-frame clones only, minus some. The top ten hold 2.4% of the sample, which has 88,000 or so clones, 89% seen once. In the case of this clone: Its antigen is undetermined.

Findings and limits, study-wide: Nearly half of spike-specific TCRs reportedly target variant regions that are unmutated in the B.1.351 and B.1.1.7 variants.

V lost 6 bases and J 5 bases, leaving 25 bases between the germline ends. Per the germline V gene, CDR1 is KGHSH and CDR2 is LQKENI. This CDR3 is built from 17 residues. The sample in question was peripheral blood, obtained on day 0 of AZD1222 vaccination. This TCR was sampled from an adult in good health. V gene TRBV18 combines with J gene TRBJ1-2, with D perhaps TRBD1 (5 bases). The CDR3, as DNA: TGTGCCAGCTCGCAAAACTCCGGGACCGAAATTCTTTATGGCTACACCTTC. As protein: CASSQNSGTEILYGYTF.